These 20 T cell receptor beta chains came from one sample sequenced in a study of CXCR3 chemokines and chemotherapy response in bladder cancer. MiXCR, run by TCRdb on the PCR reads, gives a single entry per CDR3 protein. The sample holds approximately 12,000 distinct CDR3 sequences; around 12% are singletons and the top ten take 25% to 30%. The sample was gathered from a patient whose treatment included neoadjuvant chemotherapy. These receptor sequences come from a human donor with bladder cancer that did not respond to neoadjuvant chemotherapy.

At least ten counts were recorded for this clonotype. The chain links TRBV15 to TRBJ2-2, with 9 bases lining up with TRBD1. V lost 3 bases to trimming and J lost 7 bases; unmatched junction nucleotides: 18. The CDR3 covers 19 residues. The germline V gene encodes CDR1 LNHNV and CDR2 YYDKDF (reference sequence). The CDR3 DNA follows: TGTGCCACCAGCAGCCCGCCGGGACAGGGCCCCCTAGGGAGCGGGGAGCTGTTTTTT. Amino acids: CATSSPPGQGPLGSGELFF.

This clonotype was detected a few times. The J gene is TRBJ1-2, the V gene TRBV12-3 or TRBV12-4; D unclear. The CDR3 extends over 15 amino acids. V dropped 4 bases and J dropped 2 bases, with 14 bases sitting between them. CDR3 DNA sequence: TGTGCCAGCAGTTCCCCATCAGAGGGAAACTATGGCTACACCTTC. This codes for CASSSPSEGNYGYTF.

The V gene is TRBV25-1, the J gene TRBJ1-5, with TRBD1 matching 12 bases. This CDR3 has 15 residues. The junction had 3 bases not matched to a gene; V was cut back by 3 bases and J by 6 bases. Germline V gene data show CDR1 as MGHDK and CDR2 as SYGVNS. CDR3 DNA sequence: TGTGCCAGCAGTGACGGGACAGGGGGCGGTCAGCCCCAGCATTTT. Amino acid sequence: CASSDGTGGGQPQHF.

This clonotype was recorded many times. V gene TRBV5-5 combines with J gene TRBJ1-6, with D unclear. The V end lost 1 base, the J end lost 1 base, and 6 bases lay between the germline ends. CDR1 is SGHKS, CDR2 YYEKEE, per germline (reference sequence). The CDR3 consists of 15 residues. This chain's CDR3 is CASSLYGSYNSPLHF. For the CDR3, the DNA is TGTGCCAGCAGCTTGTACGGGTCCTATAATTCACCCCTCCACTTT.

This clonotype was counted a few times. The rearrangement links TRBV12-3 or TRBV12-4 to TRBJ1-5, with a tentative D call TRBD1 (6 bases). The CDR3 totals 16 residues. The V gene lost 5 bases and the J gene lost 6 bases, with 20 bases spanning the gap. CDR3 loop: CASSPEQGRVGQPQHF. CDR3 nucleotide sequence: TGTGCCAGCAGTCCCGAACAGGGCAGGGTAGGTCAGCCCCAGCATTTT.

This clonotype was picked up many times. The chain carries TRBV6-2 or TRBV6-3 and TRBJ2-7; D might be TRBD1 or TRBD2, each matching 5 bases. This CDR3 has 16 amino acids. Trimming stripped 0 bases from V and 0 bases from J, with 12 bases between. Germline CDR1 and CDR2: MNHEY and SVGEGT. Here the CDR3 reads CASSYSGRGDSYEQYF. CDR3 bases: TGTGCCAGCAGTTACTCGGGACGGGGCGACTCCTACGAGCAGTACTTC.

This clonotype was found many times. The chain has TRBV6-5 and TRBJ2-3; 9 bases match TRBD2. The CDR3 totals 16 residues. Germline V CDR1 and CDR2: MNHEY, SVGAGI. Trimming removed 7 bases from V and 1 base from J; junction bases left unmatched: 9. The CDR3 loop is CASTRIAGAGTDTQYF. The CDR3 nucleotides are TGTGCCAGCACCCGTATAGCGGGGGCGGGCACAGATACGCAGTATTTT.

There are many counts of this clonotype. This sequence joins TRBV7-2 and TRBJ2-3, with D uncertain. V gave up 4 bases and J gave up 0 bases, with 11 bases separating them. This CDR3 is 15 amino acids long. CDR1 and CDR2 from the germline V gene are SGHTA and FQGNSA. CDR3 bases: TGTGCCAGCAGCTCCCAGATTCAGAGCACAGATACGCAGTATTTT. Protein product: CASSSQIQSTDTQYF.

Ten or more counts support this clonotype. The chain employs TRBV19 and TRBJ2-2; 8 bases map to TRBD1. V lost 6 bases, J lost 9 bases, and 3 bases stayed unmatched. The CDR3 has 12 amino acids. CDR1 and CDR2 (germline): LNHDA, SQIVND (reference sequence). The CDR3 here is CASSSGGWELFF. In DNA form, the CDR3 reads TGTGCCAGTAGCTCAGGGGGCTGGGAGCTGTTTTTT.

By share of the sample, this clonotype is medium-sized. The chain carries TRBV6-5 and TRBJ1-6, with D perhaps TRBD1 (6 bases). The CDR3 has 14 amino acids. The germline CDR1 and CDR2 sequences are MNHEY and SVGAGI. V dropped 6 bases and J dropped 0 bases, with 6 bases sitting between them. The CDR3 bases are TGTGCCAGCAGGACAGGCTCCTATAATTCACCCCTCCACTTT. Its protein product is CASRTGSYNSPLHF.

Concerning this clonotype: Germline is not matched at one junction end, which may reflect a read error. V gene TRBV7-2 combines with J gene TRBJ1-1; no reliable D call. Germline-derived CDR1 and CDR2 are SGHTA and FQGNSA. CDR3 length: 15 amino acids. The CDR3 coding sequence is TGTGCCAGAAGCTTAGCCGCGGGGATCGAAACTGAAGCTTTCTTT. Residues: CARSLAAGIETEAFF.

Relative to its sample, this clonotype is medium-sized. This rearrangement joins TRBV19 to TRBJ2-1, with D unclear. The CDR3 is 13 residues long. V shed 4 bases and J shed 8 bases, with 12 bases lying between them. Germline CDR1 reads LNHDA; CDR2 reads SQIVND (reference sequence). The CDR3 loop is CASSNSSPDEQFF. The CDR3, as DNA: TGTGCCAGTAGTAACAGTTCTCCGGATGAGCAGTTCTTC. Full variable domain (remainder filled in from reference TRBV19 and TRBJ2-1): DGGITQSPKYLFRKEGQNVTLSCEQNLNHDAMYWYRQDPGQGLRLIYYSQIVNDFQKGDIAEGYSVSREKKESFPLTVTSAQKNPTAFYLCASSNSSPDEQFFGPGTRLTVL.

This clonotype has at least ten counts. The rearrangement uses TRBV11-1 and TRBJ2-7, with 8 bases lining up with TRBD2. Germline trimming cut 5 bases from V and 1 base from J; bases unmatched to any gene: 4. The CDR3 sequence is 14 residues long. The germline gives CDR1 SGHAT, CDR2 FQDESV (reference sequence). CDR3 loop: CASSPRGGSYEQYF. CDR3 sequence (DNA): TGTGCCAGCAGCCCCCGGGGGGGGTCCTACGAGCAGTACTTC.

This clonotype was counted at least ten times. The gene calls are TRBV10-3 and TRBJ2-5; TRBD1 matches 7 bases. The V segment lost 9 bases and the J segment 2 bases; nucleotides outside the gene matches: 6. The CDR3 is made up of 13 amino acids. Germline values: CDR1 ENHRY, CDR2 SYGVKD. The CDR3 DNA sequence: TGTGCCATTAAAGGGACAGTACAAGAGACCCAGTACTTC. It translates to CAIKGTVQETQYF.

With respect to this clonotype: Given a much more abundant clone one base away, this may be a read error. The chain employs TRBV18 and TRBJ1-5, with 9 bases identical to TRBD1. With V trimmed by 5 bases and J by 6 bases, 5 bases remained unmatched. The CDR3 length is 14 residues. Germline V CDR1 and CDR2: KGHSH, LQKENI. DNA for the CDR3: TGTGCCAGCTCATCAACAGGGGGCTGTCAGCCCCAGCATTTT. Amino acid sequence: CASSSTGGCQPQHF.

This clonotype is judged medium-sized. V is TRBV19 and J is TRBJ1-2; TRBD1 matches at 7 bases. With V trimmed by 5 bases and J by 2 bases, 2 bases remained unmatched. There are 13 residues in the CDR3. Germline values: CDR1 LNHDA, CDR2 SQIVND (reference sequence). The CDR3 loop is CASSRQGNYGYTF. The CDR3 coding sequence is TGTGCCAGTAGTCGACAGGGAAACTATGGCTACACCTTC.

This clonotype was picked up many times. This rearrangement joins TRBV6-6 to TRBJ2-7; TRBD1 matches at 7 bases. The V and J ends lost 8 bases and 2 bases, in that order; junction bases with no gene match: 15. The CDR3 runs 16 residues. The germline CDR1 and CDR2 sequences are MNHNY and SVGAGI (reference sequence). This CDR3 is CASGFFKGQAPYEQYF. The CDR3 DNA follows: TGTGCCAGCGGGTTCTTTAAAGGACAGGCCCCCTACGAGCAGTACTTC.

V and J are TRBV7-3 and TRBJ2-1; the match to TRBD2 covers 10 bases. The J segment lost 7 bases and the V segment lost 5 bases, leaving 11 bases of the junction unmatched. The CDR3 runs to 16 residues. CDR1 SGHTA and CDR2 FQGTGA come from the germline V gene. DNA of the CDR3: TGTGCCAGCAGCCAATCGGGACTAGCGTTATATAATGAGCAGTTCTTC. It translates to CASSQSGLALYNEQFF. The full variable domain, its missing parts supplied by reference TRBV7-3 and TRBJ2-1, is GAGVSQTPSNKVTEKGKYVELRCDPISGHTALYWYRQSLGQGPEFLIYFQGTGAADDSGLPNDRFFAVRPEGSVSTLKIQRTERGDSAVYLCASSQSGLALYNEQFFGPGTRLTVL.

This clonotype appeared many times. The chain is built from TRBV6-5 and TRBJ1-6; 9 bases fit TRBD1. Germline V gene lookup returns CDR1 MNHEY and CDR2 SVGAGI. J was trimmed by 8 bases and V by 4 bases; bases with no gene match: 6. The CDR3 runs 15 residues. CDR3 sequence (DNA): TGTGCCAGCAGTTCCGGGGACAGGGTGGATTCACCCCTCCACTTT. Protein sequence: CASSSGDRVDSPLHF.

This clonotype was found many times. The J gene is TRBJ1-2, the V gene TRBV28; no definite D call. The CDR3 contains 15 residues. Germline loops: CDR1 MDHEN, CDR2 SYDVKM. Trimming pared 6 bases from V and 4 bases from J, leaving 18 bases between. The CDR3 sequence is CASSSPNLLLYGYTF. For the CDR3, the DNA is TGTGCCAGCAGCTCCCCTAACCTTCTCCTCTATGGCTACACCTTC.